A single sample is the source of the 30 T cell receptor beta chains below, sequenced in a study of cytomegalovirus exposure and HLA in healthy donors. 60 Vbeta and 13 Jbeta primers were used in PCR. Produced via immunoSEQ multiplex PCR; TCRdb's table is partial and in-frame only. The table includes roughly 120,000 clones, approximately 77% detected once. The sequenced sample consisted of PBMCs. The source is a man aged 45-60 years in good health and CMV-seropositive.

The gene calls are TRBV7-8 and TRBJ1-5, with TRBD1 as a possible D gene (5 bases). CDR1 and CDR2 (germline): SGHVS, FQNEAQ. With 6 bases removed from V and 6 bases from J, the gap between germline ends came to 15 bases. This CDR3 is 14 amino acids long. For the CDR3, the DNA is TGTGCCAGCAGTTTTGGGGGGGGAAGTCAGCCCCAGCATTTT. It translates to CASSFGGGSQPQHF.

The chain is built from TRBV5-6 and TRBJ2-1; D remains unclear. The CDR3 loop spans 13 amino acids. The germline CDR1 and CDR2 sequences are SGHDT and YYEEEE. The V end lost 0 bases, the J end lost 8 bases, and 9 bases lay between the germline ends. DNA of the CDR3: TGTGCCAGCAGCTTGGTGAGTGTGCATGAGCAGTTCTTC. Encoded protein: CASSLVSVHEQFF.

V is TRBV25-1 and J is TRBJ1-2; tentative D call: TRBD1 (6 bases). The CDR3 covers 14 residues. CDR1 is MGHDK and CDR2 is SYGVNS in the germline V gene. Trimming took 4 bases from V and 4 from J, leaving 13 bases between them. Here the CDR3 reads CASSAEEGVYGYTF. The DNA for the CDR3 is TGTGCCAGCAGTGCGGAAGAGGGGGTCTATGGCTACACCTTC.

The chain carries TRBV6-1 and TRBJ1-2, with D maybe TRBD1 (5 bases). Between the trimmed V and J ends, which lost 2 bases and 4 bases, there was a span of 8 bases. Per germline, CDR1 MNHNS and CDR2 SASEGT. The CDR3 has 13 residues. CDR3 nucleotides: TGTGCCAGCAGTGAAAGGCAGGGCTATGGCTACACCTTC. It yields the protein CASSERQGYGYTF.

On this clone: Other DNA sequences of this sample code for an identical CDR3. The chain recombines TRBV5-1 with TRBJ1-5; D possibly corresponds to TRBD1 (5 bases). V lost 4 bases, J lost 2 bases, and 10 bases lay in between. The CDR3 loop spans 14 amino acids. Germline-derived CDR1 and CDR2 are SGHRS and YFSETQ. The CDR3 DNA follows: TGCGCCAGCAGCCCGGGGGGTGGCAATCAGCCCCAGCATTTT. It encodes CASSPGGGNQPQHF.

This sequence joins TRBV6-5 and TRBJ1-1; maybe TRBD1 (5 bases). Per the germline V gene, CDR1 is MNHEY and CDR2 is SVGAGI. The ends were cut back, 6 bases at V and 6 bases at J, with 20 bases in the middle. The CDR3 sequence is 15 residues long. CDR3 sequence reads: CASSRRSGKAAEAFF. The CDR3 DNA follows: TGTGCCAGCAGCCGACGATCAGGGAAGGCGGCTGAAGCTTTCTTT.

The chain has TRBV2 and TRBJ2-5; D is possibly TRBD1 (5 bases). The CDR3 is made up of 16 amino acids. Trimming removed 0 bases at V and 5 bases at J, with 16 bases between. Germline lookup yields CDR1 SNHLY and CDR2 FYNNEI. CDR3 in DNA: TGTGCCAGCAGTGAAGCGCAGCAGGGCCAGTCGGAGACCCAGTACTTC. Translated: CASSEAQQGQSETQYF.

The V gene is TRBV29-1, the J gene TRBJ1-2; D is uncertain. CDR3 size: 13 residues. CDR1 and CDR2 from the germline V gene are SQVTM and ANQGSEA. V was pared by 3 bases and J by 2 bases, with 10 bases between. CDR3 protein: CSVDLSRNYGYTF. In DNA form, the CDR3 reads TGCAGCGTTGATCTTAGCAGAAACTATGGCTACACCTTC. Supplemented by reference TRBV29-1 and TRBJ1-2, the full variable domain reads SAVISQKPSRDICQRGTSLTIQCQVDSQVTMMFWYRQQPGQSLTLIATANQGSEATYESGFVIDKFPISRPNLTFSTLTVSNMSPEDSSIYLCSVDLSRNYGYTFGSGTRLTVV.

The chain has TRBV7-2 and TRBJ2-7, with 9 bases identical to TRBD1. J lost 0 bases, V lost 5 bases, and 5 bases had no gene match. Germline assignment: CDR1 SGHTA and CDR2 FQGNSA. The CDR3 sequence is 15 residues long. Here the CDR3 reads CASSAGTGSSYEQYF. In DNA, the CDR3 is TGTGCCAGCAGCGCCGGGACAGGGTCCTCCTACGAGCAGTACTTC.

A few counts support this clone. The chain employs TRBV7-2 and TRBJ1-1; the match to TRBD1 covers 7 bases. Germline CDR1 is SGHTA and CDR2 is FQGNSA. The CDR3 covers 12 residues. J lost 7 bases, V lost 5 bases, and 4 bases had no gene match. In DNA, the CDR3 is TGTGCCAGCAGCCTGACAGGGTATGAAGCTTTCTTT. Translation gives CASSLTGYEAFF.

This clone has just a few counts. V gene TRBV5-4 combines with J gene TRBJ2-7; TRBD1 matches 9 bases. This CDR3 has 14 amino acids. Germline V gene sequence: CDR1 SGHNT, CDR2 YYREEE (reference sequence). Trimming cost V 3 bases and J 5 bases; bases outside gene matches: 6. DNA for the CDR3: TGTGCCAGCAGCTCACGGACAGGGGTAAACGAGCAGTACTTC. Its protein product is CASSSRTGVNEQYF. Together with reference TRBV5-4 and TRBJ2-7, the CDR3 gives the full variable domain: ETGVTQSPTHLIKTRGQQVTLRCSSQSGHNTVSWYQQALGQGPQFIFQYYREEENGRGNFPPRFSGLQFPNYSSELNVNALELDDSALYLCASSSRTGVNEQYFGPGTRLTVT.

The V gene is TRBV5-1, the J gene TRBJ1-1; maybe TRBD1 (6 bases). The V end lost 3 bases, the J end lost 5 bases, and 14 bases lay between the germline ends. The length of the CDR3 is 14 residues. The germline gives CDR1 SGHRS, CDR2 YFSETQ. As DNA, the CDR3 is TGCGCCAGCAGCTCGTCACCAGGGGAAACTGAAGCTTTCTTT. The encoded protein is CASSSSPGETEAFF.

This clone was detected once. This chain joins TRBV6-1 and TRBJ2-3; 9 nucleotides match TRBD2. The CDR3 contains 15 residues. CDR1 is MNHNS and CDR2 is SASEGT in the germline V gene. Germline trimming cut 5 bases from V and 0 bases from J; bases unmatched to any gene: 3. The CDR3 DNA reads TGTGCCAGCAGTACGCGGGGGGGGAGCACAGATACGCAGTATTTT. Protein: CASSTRGGSTDTQYF.

This clone was counted between two and nine times. This chain connects TRBV9 to TRBJ1-6, with unresolved D. The V gene's germline CDR1 is SGDLS and CDR2 YYNGEE. The CDR3 contains 15 residues. Trimming stripped 0 bases from V and 7 bases from J, with 11 bases between. The CDR3 reads CASSVVEGLNSPLHF. In DNA form, the CDR3 reads TGTGCCAGCAGCGTAGTGGAGGGCCTAAATTCACCCCTCCACTTT.

The V gene is TRBV6-1, the J gene TRBJ2-2; D is unclear. The CDR3 loop spans 14 amino acids. V was shortened by 1 base and J by 8 bases, with 11 bases between the two germline ends. Germline CDR1 is MNHNS and CDR2 is SASEGT. The DNA of the CDR3 is TGTGCCAGCAGTGAAGGTCTTCGGTTAGGGGAGCTGTTTTTT. Protein: CASSEGLRLGELFF.

The chain combines TRBV5-1 with TRBJ1-1, with TRBD1 identical over 8 bases. The V segment lost 4 bases and the J segment 2 bases; nucleotides outside the gene matches: 7. This CDR3 region has 15 residues. CDR1 and CDR2 from the germline V gene are SGHRS and YFSETQ. In nucleotides, the CDR3 is TGCGCCAGCAGCGCCGATACAGGGGGTAACACTGAAGCTTTCTTT. This sequence encodes CASSADTGGNTEAFF.

Points on this clone: Additional DNA sequences in this sample encode the identical CDR3. This chain connects TRBV15 to TRBJ2-7; D perhaps matches TRBD1 (5 bases). CDR1 and CDR2 from the germline V gene are LNHNV and YYDKDF (reference sequence). With 0 bases removed from V and 3 bases from J, the gap between germline ends came to 6 bases. This CDR3 comprises 13 residues. The CDR3 region has the DNA TGTGCCACCAGCAGAGATAGGGGCTACGAGCAGTACTTC. This codes for CATSRDRGYEQYF.

CDR3 region: CASSQDTPGLAGGRIAGELFF. CDR3 nucleotide sequence: TGTGCCAGCAGCCAAGATACCCCGGGACTAGCGGGAGGAAGGATAGCCGGGGAGCTGTTTTTT. The V call is TRBV4-2, the J call TRBJ2-2, with TRBD2 matching 15 bases. CDR1 and CDR2 (germline): LGHNA, YNFKEQ. The trim removed 0 bases at V and 6 bases at J, leaving 14 bases unmatched. The CDR3 contains 21 residues.

The chain joins TRBV11-2 to TRBJ1-1; 7 nucleotides agree with TRBD1. The J segment lost 3 bases and the V segment lost 5 bases, leaving 6 bases of the junction unmatched. The CDR3 runs 14 residues. Germline CDR1 reads SGHAT; CDR2 reads FQNNGV. The CDR3 DNA follows: TGTGCCAGCAGCCGACAGGGAGGCGACACTGAAGCTTTCTTT. This translates into CASSRQGGDTEAFF.

The chain links TRBV9 to TRBJ1-1; D unresolved. The CDR3 sequence is 13 residues long. The germline CDR1 and CDR2 sequences are SGDLS and YYNGEE. The V end was cut by 1 base, the J end by 3 bases, with 7 bases between. The DNA for the CDR3 is TGTGCCAGCAGCGTACGGCGGGACACTGAAGCTTTCTTT. It encodes CASSVRRDTEAFF.

The chain links TRBV7-2 to TRBJ2-1; TRBD2 aligns across 12 bases. Losses at the gene ends were 5 bases for V and 6 bases for J; bases not matched to a gene: 8. This CDR3 spans 16 amino acids. Germline V CDR1 and CDR2: SGHTA, FQGNSA. The CDR3 coding sequence is TGTGCCAGCAGCGCCCGGACTAGCGGGAAGGGCAATGAGCAGTTCTTC. This encodes CASSARTSGKGNEQFF.

This chain uses TRBV2 with TRBJ2-3, with 10 bases aligning to TRBD2. Germline assignment: CDR1 SNHLY and CDR2 FYNNEI. The CDR3 is made up of 15 amino acids. Trimming removed 6 bases from V and 4 bases from J; junction bases left unmatched: 7. The CDR3 protein is CASRPSGSGADTQYF. CDR3 in DNA: TGTGCCAGCAGGCCTAGCGGGAGTGGCGCAGATACGCAGTATTTT.

V gene TRBV15 combines with J gene TRBJ2-3, with D perhaps TRBD2 (6 bases). The germline gives CDR1 LNHNV, CDR2 YYDKDF (reference sequence). CDR3 size: 17 residues. Between the trimmed V and J ends, which lost 5 bases and 4 bases, there was a span of 22 bases. CDR3 protein: CATSPGRGRRGSDTQYF. The DNA of the CDR3 is TGTGCCACCAGCCCGGGGCGTGGGCGGAGGGGTTCAGATACGCAGTATTTT.

The chain is built from TRBV5-1 and TRBJ2-1, with TRBD1 as a possible D gene (5 bases). The CDR3 is 14 amino acids. Germline V gene sequence: CDR1 SGHRS, CDR2 YFSETQ. The V end lost 0 bases, the J end lost 8 bases, and 12 bases lay between the germline ends. This chain's CDR3 is CASSLGQGFDEQFF. The CDR3 region has the DNA TGCGCCAGCAGCTTGGGGCAGGGTTTTGATGAGCAGTTCTTC.

This chain joins TRBV14 and TRBJ1-4; the match to TRBD1 covers 7 bases. This CDR3 is built from 15 residues. Germline CDR1 and CDR2: SGHDN and FVKESK. V was pared by 5 bases and J by 7 bases, with 10 bases of the junction left unmatched. The CDR3 here is CASSWRQGFGEKLFF. The CDR3 DNA follows: TGTGCCAGCAGCTGGAGACAGGGCTTCGGTGAAAAACTGTTTTTT.

This rearrangement joins TRBV10-3 to TRBJ1-1, with 8 nucleotides matching TRBD1. Germline CDR1 reads ENHRY; CDR2 reads SYGVKD. With V trimmed by 10 bases and J by 2 bases, 9 bases remained unmatched. The CDR3 sequence is 14 residues long. DNA of the CDR3: TGTGCCACCGGACAGGGATCGTTAAACACTGAAGCTTTCTTT. Protein: CATGQGSLNTEAFF.

This clone was seen once. The chain uses TRBV28 and TRBJ1-2, with D tentatively TRBD1 (5 bases). The CDR3 sequence is 15 residues long. The ends were cut back, 3 bases at V and 8 bases at J, with 19 bases in the middle. Germline CDR1 reads MDHEN; CDR2 reads SYDVKM. The CDR3 nucleotides are TGTGCCAGCAGTTTTTTTGGCCAGGGAAAGGAGGGCTACACCTTC. As protein: CASSFFGQGKEGYTF.

V and J are TRBV2 and TRBJ1-1; TRBD1 matches at 11 bases. The CDR3 has 14 residues. V shed 9 bases and J 4 bases; nucleotides not matched to a gene: 7. Germline loops: CDR1 SNHLY, CDR2 FYNNEI. CDR3 residues: CASTPGQGVTEAFF. The CDR3 coding sequence is TGTGCCAGTACACCGGGACAGGGGGTCACTGAAGCTTTCTTT.

There are a few counts of this clone. V is TRBV27 and J is TRBJ2-5, with D uncertain. V lost 2 bases and J lost 0, with 13 bases in between. The CDR3 runs 16 residues. Germline V gives CDR1 MNHEY, CDR2 SMNVEV (reference sequence). CDR3: CASSLGARSYQETQYF. CDR3 DNA sequence: TGTGCCAGCAGTTTAGGCGCCCGGAGCTACCAAGAGACCCAGTACTTC.

The chain employs TRBV27 and TRBJ2-1; D not certain. Germline CDR1 and CDR2: MNHEY and SMNVEV (reference sequence). V lost 3 bases and J 4 bases, leaving 7 bases between the germline ends. The CDR3 is 13 residues long. CDR3 amino acids: CASSFRQYNEQFF. CDR3 DNA: TGTGCCAGCAGTTTCCGACAATACAATGAGCAGTTCTTC.